The following is a TCR beta chain sequence with its context. Its antigen remains unidentified. This sample was included in a study of T cell responses to AZD1222 COVID-19 vaccine. Sequencing used immunoSEQ multiplex PCR; TCRdb keeps in-frame clones, though not all of them. The sample lists about 150,000 clones; about 93% were seen once. Study-wide results and caveats: Clonal diversity was possibly underestimated, and the donors were mostly white British, with more females. Once two AZD1222 doses were given, Spike-specific TCR breadth and depth went up. Baseline antibody screening turned up just a handful of seropositive AZD1222 recipients.

Germline CDR1 and CDR2: SNHLY and FYNNEI. The CDR3 totals 16 residues. V dropped 7 bases and J dropped 1 base, with 16 bases sitting between them. This chain uses TRBV2 with TRBJ2-2; D uncertain. The receptor comes from an adult in good health. The material sequenced was peripheral blood, taken on day 0 of AZD1222 vaccination. CDR3 protein: CASTFLGVGNTGELFF. CDR3 DNA: TGTGCCAGCACCTTCCTTGGGGTAGGGAACACCGGGGAGCTGTTTTTT.